This T cell receptor (beta chain) was identified during a study of blood T cell repertoires in COVID-19. The J segment lost 6 bases and the V segment lost 0 bases, leaving 3 bases of the junction unmatched. Germline V lookup: CDR1 SGHNT, CDR2 YYREEE (reference sequence). The CDR3 spans 13 residues. Sequencing was performed with immunoSEQ multiplex PCR; in TCRdb, only in-frame clones are kept and a portion is missing. The sample gives just over 150,000 clones, about 93% of which show up once; 3.5% to 5% is in the top ten. What was sequenced was peripheral blood. This chain connects TRBV5-4 to TRBJ2-7; 7 nucleotides align to TRBD2. This receptor was obtained from a woman in her 50s with acute or convalescent COVID-19. CDR3 sequence: CASSLVSGGEQYF. The CDR3 DNA is TGTGCCAGCAGCTTGGTCTCGGGAGGCGAGCAGTACTTC.